This TCR beta chain came from a study of regulatory T cells in long-lasting Graves disease. Time point described: newly diagnosed GD, antithyroid drugs for less than 3 months. The authors made the TCR library using RNA they extracted from PBMCs. Construction of the TCR beta libraries employed iRepertoire HTBI primers in conjunction with Arm-PCR of CDR3 regions. TCRdb re-derived calls from the multiplex PCR reads in MiXCR, one entry per CDR3 protein. The sample lists about 430,000 distinct CDR3 sequences; approximately 15% were seen once. These data also featured in a second study, about T cells in Graves' hyperthyroidism and ophthalmopathy. As reported in that work: The patients, who ranged from 18 to 65 in age, presented with newly diagnosed hyperthyroidism lasting under 2 months. The HTBI primer set served for first-round RT-PCR of the TCR CDR3. Most expanded thyroid clonotypes above 0.001 also appeared in blood.

The source was peripheral blood mononuclear cells (PBMCs), collected at new diagnosis, from a patient treated with antithyroid drugs. The origin of this receptor is a woman in her thirties or forties with Graves disease.

The CDR3 DNA reads as TGTGCCAGCAGCTTCGACGGAAAGGTTGGCTACACCTTC. It specifies CASSFDGKVGYTF. V usage is TRBV5-5 and J usage is TRBJ1-2, with D unclear. The CDR3 totals 13 residues. Germline V gives CDR1 SGHKS, CDR2 YYEKEE (reference sequence). Trimming pared 2 bases from V and 7 bases from J, leaving 12 bases between.